This TCR beta chain was identified during a study of T cells in Graves' hyperthyroidism and ophthalmopathy. The source material, RNA transcripts, was used to amplify TCR beta CDR3 regions. TCR CDR3 underwent first-round RT-PCR with the HTBI primer set. TCRdb passed the multiplex PCR reads through MiXCR, listing each CDR3 protein once. The sample lists just over 550,000 distinct CDR3 sequences; under 60% were seen once. The CDR3 totals 11 residues. Trimming stripped 8 bases from V and 7 bases from J, with 14 bases between. The germline V gene encodes CDR1 SQVTM and CDR2 ANQGSEA. The diagnostic basis comprised clinical symptoms, serum thyroxine and TRAb, thyroid ultrasound and orbital computed tomography.

The source material was peripheral blood or thyroid tissue (not recorded which). The V and J genes are TRBV29-1 and TRBJ1-2, with a tentative D call TRBD1 (6 bases). The sequence was obtained from a woman aged 18-29 years with Graves' hyperthyroidism. CDR3 sequence reads: CSLVGARGYTF. CDR3 in DNA: TGCAGCTTGGTGGGGGCGCGTGGCTACACCTTC.